Listed below are T cell receptor beta chains from one sample, sequenced in a study of CD8 T cells in ankylosing spondylitis. TCRdb redid the calling of the 5' RACE reads with MiXCR, one entry per CDR3 protein. The profile shows fewer than 550,000 distinct CDR3 sequences, approximately 5.3% of them singletons. Input material: blood, either unsorted or a sorted T cell fraction (not recorded which). Receptors were obtained from a male donor with ankylosing spondylitis. CDR3s include the opening cysteine and the closing phenylalanine or tryptophan. The D gene is left open where the match is weak. Size values are once, few and many counts, or a class for expanded clones, and some rows have none.

TRBV5-1	TRBD1	TRBJ2-1	few	TGCGCCAGCAGCTTGGTGATACAGGGGAATGAGCAGTTCTTC	CASSLVIQGNEQFF
TRBV15	-	TRBJ1-1	many	TGTGCCACCAGCAGAGATCCCCAGGGCACTGAAGCTTTCTTT	CATSRDPQGTEAFF
TRBV20-1	-	TRBJ2-3	many	TGCAGTGCTAGGGCAGGGCCAAGCACAGATACGCAGTATTTT	CSARAGPSTDTQYF
TRBV20-1	-	TRBJ1-5	many	TGCAGTGCTGCGCGACATGGGACCACCGAAAAGCCCCAGCATTTT	CSAARHGTTEKPQHF
TRBV29-1	-	TRBJ1-2	many	TGCAGTGTAGGCACTAACTATGGCTACACCTTC	CSVGTNYGYTF
TRBV9	-	TRBJ1-1	-	TGTGCCAGCAGCGAGGACTACTATGAAGCTTTCTTT	CASSEDYYEAFF
TRBV7-2	-	TRBJ2-2	-	TGTGCCAGCAGCCTTCGGGGAGGAGCGAACACCGGGCAGCTGTTTTTT	CASSLRGGANTGQLFF
TRBV29-1	TRBD2	TRBJ2-3	many	TGCAGCGTTGTTCTCGCGGGAGGCCCTGATACGCAGTATTTT	CSVVLAGGPDTQYF
TRBV20-1	TRBD2	TRBJ2-1	many	TGCAGTGCTAGGACTAGCGGGAACCACAATGAGCAGTTCTTC	CSARTSGNHNEQFF
TRBV12-3/TRBV12-4	-	TRBJ1-5	many	TGTGCCAGCAGTCCCTCCGGGACCCGGACGAATCAGCCCCAGCATTTT	CASSPSGTRTNQPQHF
TRBV5-6	-	TRBJ2-2	many	TGTGCCAGCAGCCCCGGCAGCATCGGGGGCGGGGAGCTGTTTTTT	CASSPGSIGGGELFF
TRBV7-6	-	TRBJ1-1	many	TGTGCCAGCAGCGAAAACGCCCTGACTGGTGACTCTACGAACACTGAAGCTTTCTTT	CASSENALTGDSTNTEAFF
TRBV9	-	TRBJ2-7	many	TGTGCCAGCAGCCCCCGAGACAGGCGCCACGAGCAGTACTTC	CASSPRDRRHEQYF
TRBV20-1	TRBD1	TRBJ1-1	many	TGCAGTGCTAGTACCGGGACAGCGAACACTGAAGCTTTCTTT	CSASTGTANTEAFF
TRBV12-3/TRBV12-4	TRBD1	TRBJ1-1	many	TGTGCCAGCAGACCCCCATCACTCCGACAGGGAGGAAAATTGTACACTGAAGCTTTCTTT	CASRPPSLRQGGKLYTEAFF
TRBV5-1	-	TRBJ2-2	many	TGCGCCAGCAGCCAGGGTGGGGCCGGGGAGCTGTTTTTT	CASSQGGAGELFF
TRBV12-3/TRBV12-4	-	TRBJ1-2	many	TGTGCCAGCAGTTTAGGGGACACCTATGGCTACACCTTC	CASSLGDTYGYTF
TRBV5-1	-	TRBJ2-1	-	TGCGCCAGCAAGGACAGCGGCTCCTACAATGAGCAGTTCTTC	CASKDSGSYNEQFF
TRBV20-1	TRBD1	TRBJ2-2	many	TGCAGTGCCCGCGACAGGGGGCAGTACACCGGGGAGCTGTTTTTT	CSARDRGQYTGELFF
TRBV12-3/TRBV12-4	-	TRBJ1-5	many	TGTGCCAGCAGTTTAGATCCAGGGAGCAATCAGCCCCAGCATTTT	CASSLDPGSNQPQHF
TRBV5-5	-	TRBJ1-5	many	TGTGCCAGCAGCCGATTTAGCAATCAGCCCCAGCATTTT	CASSRFSNQPQHF
TRBV12-3/TRBV12-4	-	TRBJ2-7	many	TGTGCCAGCACTATTAGACAGTTGGACGAGCAGTACTTC	CASTIRQLDEQYF
TRBV20-1	-	TRBJ1-2	many	TGCAGTGCTAGTGTCCGAATCTATGGCTACACCTTC	CSASVRIYGYTF
TRBV20-1	TRBD2	TRBJ2-7	many	TGCAGTGTTGAGAGTTTTGGACTAGCGGGAGGCGAGCAGTACTTC	CSVESFGLAGGEQYF
TRBV4-3	-	TRBJ1-2	many	TGCGCCAGCAGCCAAAAAAAATACTCCGAGGACTCCCTAGGCTACACCTTC	CASSQKKYSEDSLGYTF
TRBV29-1	-	TRBJ1-2	many	TGCAGCGTTGTCCAGGGGAGGCACGGCTACACCTTC	CSVVQGRHGYTF
TRBV12-3/TRBV12-4	-	TRBJ1-2	many	TGTGCCAGCACCCAGGGAATCATAAACTATGGCTACACCTTC	CASTQGIINYGYTF
TRBV12-3/TRBV12-4	-	TRBJ2-5	medium-sized	TGTGCCAGCAGTTTGGGAGAGACCCAGTACTTC	CASSLGETQYF
TRBV7-2	-	TRBJ1-1	many	TGTGCCAGCAGCTTCTGGTCGGACACTGAAGCTTTCTTT	CASSFWSDTEAFF